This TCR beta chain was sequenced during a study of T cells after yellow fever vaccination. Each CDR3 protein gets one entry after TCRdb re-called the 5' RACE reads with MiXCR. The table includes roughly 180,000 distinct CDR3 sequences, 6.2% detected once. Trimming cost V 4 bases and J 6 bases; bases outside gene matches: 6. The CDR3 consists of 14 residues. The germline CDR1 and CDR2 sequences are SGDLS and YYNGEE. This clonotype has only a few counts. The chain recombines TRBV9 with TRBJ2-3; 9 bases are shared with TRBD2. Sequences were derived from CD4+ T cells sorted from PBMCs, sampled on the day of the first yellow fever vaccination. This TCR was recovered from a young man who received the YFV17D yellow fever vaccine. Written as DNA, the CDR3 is TGTGCCAGCAGCACGATAGCGGGGGCGGATACGCAGTATTTT. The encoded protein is CASSTIAGADTQYF.